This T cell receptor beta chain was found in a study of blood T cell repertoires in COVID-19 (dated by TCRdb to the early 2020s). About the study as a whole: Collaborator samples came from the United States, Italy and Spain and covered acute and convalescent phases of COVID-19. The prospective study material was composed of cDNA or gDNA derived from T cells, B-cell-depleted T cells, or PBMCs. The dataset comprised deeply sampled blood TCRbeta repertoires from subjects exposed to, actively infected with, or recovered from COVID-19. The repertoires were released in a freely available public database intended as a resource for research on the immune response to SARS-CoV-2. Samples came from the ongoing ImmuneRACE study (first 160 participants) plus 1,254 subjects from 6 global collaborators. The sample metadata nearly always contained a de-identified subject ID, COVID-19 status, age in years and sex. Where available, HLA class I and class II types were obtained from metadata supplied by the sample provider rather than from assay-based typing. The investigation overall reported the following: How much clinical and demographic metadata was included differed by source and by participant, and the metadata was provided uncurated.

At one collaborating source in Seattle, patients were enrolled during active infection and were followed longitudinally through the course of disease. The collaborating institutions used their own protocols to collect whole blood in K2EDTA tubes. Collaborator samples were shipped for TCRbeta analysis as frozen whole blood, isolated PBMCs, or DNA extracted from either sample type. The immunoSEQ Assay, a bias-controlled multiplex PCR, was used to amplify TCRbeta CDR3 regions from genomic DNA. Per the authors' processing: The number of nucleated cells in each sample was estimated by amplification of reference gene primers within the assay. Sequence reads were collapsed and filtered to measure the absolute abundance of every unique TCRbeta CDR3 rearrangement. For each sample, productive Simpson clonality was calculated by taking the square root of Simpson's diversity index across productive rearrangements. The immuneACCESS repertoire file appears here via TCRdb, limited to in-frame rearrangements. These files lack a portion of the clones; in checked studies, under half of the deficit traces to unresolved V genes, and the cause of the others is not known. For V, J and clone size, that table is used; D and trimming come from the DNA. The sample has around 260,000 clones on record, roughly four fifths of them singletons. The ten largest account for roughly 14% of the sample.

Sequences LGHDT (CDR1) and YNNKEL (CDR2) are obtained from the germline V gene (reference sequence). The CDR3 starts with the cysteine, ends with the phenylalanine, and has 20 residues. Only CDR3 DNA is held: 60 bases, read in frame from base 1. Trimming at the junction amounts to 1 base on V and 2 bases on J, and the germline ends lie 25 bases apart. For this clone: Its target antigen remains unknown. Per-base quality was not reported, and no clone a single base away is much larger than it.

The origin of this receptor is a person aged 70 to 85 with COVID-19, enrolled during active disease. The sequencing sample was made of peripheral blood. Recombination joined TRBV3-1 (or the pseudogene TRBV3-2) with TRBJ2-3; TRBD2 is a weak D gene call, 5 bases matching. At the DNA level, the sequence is TGTGCCAGCAGCCAAGTGCGAGGGCAGGCGTCGCGCGGATACACAGATACGCAGTATTTT. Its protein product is CASSQVRGQASRGYTDTQYF.